A selection of T cell receptor beta chains follows, all from one sample in a study of CD4 and CD8 cells across lung adenocarcinoma regions. A single record per CDR3 protein comes from TCRdb applying MiXCR to the PCR reads. The sample has 20,000 or so distinct CDR3 sequences; 50% are singletons. Input material: CD8+ T cells from the margin of a lung tumor. The receptors shown here come from a male donor with lung adenocarcinoma. The CD4 and CD8 labels of this study may be unreliable. Both conserved end residues are part of each CDR3. A D gene is named only where the DNA matches it firmly. Size tells how often a clone was seen (once, few, many) or the class of an expanded clone, and some rows leave it out.

v_call,clone_size,j_call,d_call,cdr3_nt,cdr3_aa
TRBV10-2,many,TRBJ2-3,TRBD2,TGCGCCAGCAGTGAGCTTAGCGGGATCTCAGATACGCAGTATTTT,CASSELSGISDTQYF
TRBV6-1,many,TRBJ2-7,NA,TGTGCCAGCACCAGAACTACAGGGTCCGAGCAGTACTTC,CASTRTTGSEQYF
TRBV6-1,NA,TRBJ1-3,TRBD1,TGTGCCAGCAGTGAGAGGGTGACAGGGGTAGGGGGAAACACCATATATTTT,CASSERVTGVGGNTIYF
TRBV7-2,NA,TRBJ2-1,NA,TGTGCCAGCAGCTTAGGGGGGGCTAATGAGCAGTTCTTC,CASSLGGANEQFF
TRBV4-1,few,TRBJ2-2,NA,TGCGCCAGCAGCCAAGATCGGTCCTCGGCCGGGGAGCTGTTTTTT,CASSQDRSSAGELFF
TRBV6-5,NA,TRBJ2-3,TRBD2,TGTGCCAGCAGGTACTGGGCGGGAGGGGAAACAGAGACGCAGTATTTT,CASRYWAGGETETQYF
TRBV9,NA,TRBJ2-3,TRBD2,TGTGCCAGCAGCCCTAGCGGGAACTCAGATACGCAGTATTTT,CASSPSGNSDTQYF
TRBV4-1,few,TRBJ2-7,TRBD2,TGCGCCAGCAGCCAAGTTACCGGCGGGAGTTACGAGCAGTACTTC,CASSQVTGGSYEQYF
TRBV6-1,NA,TRBJ2-3,NA,TGTGCCAGCATGGGTCAGACAGGAGGGTACACAGATACGCAGTATTTT,CASMGQTGGYTDTQYF
TRBV10-3,few,TRBJ2-1,TRBD2,TGTGCCATCAGAGAGACTAGCGAAAACAATGAGCAGTTCTTC,CAIRETSENNEQFF
TRBV6-1,medium-sized,TRBJ2-6,TRBD1,TGTGCCAGCAGACAACAGGGGGCCGGGGCCAACGTCCTGACTTTC,CASRQQGAGANVLTF
TRBV6-1,NA,TRBJ2-6,TRBD2,TGTGGGGGGGGGGGGGCGGGGGGGGGGGGGGGGGCCAACGTCCTGACTTTC,CGGGGAGGGGGANVLTF
TRBV6-5,medium-sized,TRBJ2-7,TRBD1,TGTGCCAGCAGAGGACAGGGGGGGGCCTACGAGCAGTACTTC,CASRGQGGAYEQYF
TRBV6-1,NA,TRBJ2-7,TRBD2,TGTGCCAGCAATCTGGGGGGGTCCTACGAGCAGTACTTC,CASNLGGSYEQYF
TRBV25-1,many,TRBJ2-2,NA,TGTGCCAGCAGTGATCCCGGACAGGTCAGCGGGGGGGAGCTGTTTTTT,CASSDPGQVSGGELFF
TRBV10-3,NA,TRBJ1-1,NA,TGTGCCAGCAGGGTTTCGATCTACACTGAAGCTTTCTTT,CASRVSIYTEAFF